Shown below are 15 T cell receptor beta chains from a single sample sequenced in a study of immune characterization of retroperitoneal liposarcoma. TCRdb analysed the PCR reads with MiXCR anew, one entry per CDR3 protein. The table records some 2,200 distinct CDR3 sequences, approximately 24% of them present only once. The sequenced sample was tumor tissue. These receptors were collected from a male donor with retroperitoneal liposarcoma.

V and J are TRBV12-3 or TRBV12-4 and TRBJ2-3; no definite D call. This CDR3 is built from 14 residues. V dropped 3 bases and J dropped 2 bases, with 9 bases sitting between them. CDR3 bases: TGTGCCAGCAGTTTTCTAGGCCTCACAGATACGCAGTATTTT. It is translated as CASSFLGLTDTQYF.

The sample holds a few counts of this clonotype. It may be a read error: a sequence one base away is much more abundant. The chain is built from TRBV6-1 and TRBJ2-1; possibly TRBD1 or TRBD2 for D (5 bases each). Between the trimmed V and J ends, which lost 2 bases and 13 bases, there was a span of 15 bases. CDR1 is MNHNS and CDR2 is SASEGT in the germline V gene. The CDR3 extends over 13 amino acids. The CDR3 is CASSETGPGTQFF. In nucleotides, the CDR3 is TGTGCCAGCAGTGAAACGGGCCCGGGGACCCAGTTCTTC.

Sample share makes this clonotype medium-sized. The chain recombines TRBV7-2 with TRBJ2-5; D is unclear. V was cut by 1 base and J by 0 bases, with 6 bases left in between. Germline CDR1 SGHTA, CDR2 FQGNSA. The CDR3 covers 14 residues. CDR3 amino acids: CASSLVDYQETQYF. For the CDR3, the DNA is TGTGCCAGCAGCTTAGTTGACTACCAAGAGACCCAGTACTTC.

This clonotype was counted once. V is TRBV10-3 and J is TRBJ2-4; 11 nucleotides line up with TRBD1. The J call may not be correct, given that the DNA end is closer to TRBJ2-7. CDR3 length: 20 residues. CDR1 and CDR2 from the germline V gene are ENHRY and SYGVKD. This CDR3 is CAISDSSGGQGAPSSYEQYF. As DNA, the CDR3 is TGTGCCATCAGTGACAGTTCAGGAGGACAGGGGGCACCTAGCTCCTACGAGCAGTACTTC.

This clonotype appeared many times. The chain employs TRBV7-8 and TRBJ2-1; D not certain. Judging by the DNA end, TRBJ2-7 fits better; the J call may be wrong. CDR1 and CDR2 (germline): SGHVS, FQNEAQ. This CDR3 is built from 12 residues. CDR3 residues: CASSLDGPEQYF. The DNA of the CDR3 is TGTGCCAGCAGCTTAGACGGGCCTGAGCAGTACTTC.

This clonotype was found a few times. The chain recombines TRBV12-3 or TRBV12-4 with TRBJ2-5; D possibly uses TRBD1 or TRBD2 (7 bases each). The CDR3 spans 17 residues. The ends were cut back, 3 bases at V and 5 bases at J, with 22 bases in the middle. CDR3 sequence (DNA): TGTGCCAGCAGTTTGGTTCAGGGGGGGACCTTAGGGGAGACCCAGTACTTC. This encodes CASSLVQGGTLGETQYF.

This clonotype ranks as medium-sized. This chain connects TRBV7-2 to TRBJ2-1, with 11 bases matching TRBD2. The end of the DNA aligns better with TRBJ2-7, so the J call may be wrong. Germline V gene sequence: CDR1 SGHTA, CDR2 FQGNSA. CDR3 length: 14 amino acids. The CDR3 loop reads CASSLTSGSAEQYF. DNA of the CDR3: TGTGCCAGCAGCTTAACTAGCGGGAGTGCCGAGCAGTACTTC.

The chain joins TRBV12-3 or TRBV12-4 to TRBJ2-1, with 9 bases identical to TRBD1. The length of the CDR3 is 11 residues. Trimming cost V 5 bases and J 15 bases; bases outside gene matches: 5. In nucleotides, the CDR3 is TGTGCCAGCAGTACCGGACAGGGGCGGTTCTTC. Amino acids: CASSTGQGRFF.

Worth noting for this clonotype: Given a much more abundant clone one base away, this may be a read error. The chain carries TRBV7-2 and TRBJ2-1; D is perhaps TRBD2 (6 bases). The DNA matches TRBJ2-5 better at its end, which makes the J call doubtful. In germline, CDR1 is SGHTA, CDR2 FQGNSA. This CDR3 has 14 residues. CDR3 protein: CASSLEDWRGTQYF. The CDR3 DNA sequence: TGTGCCAGCAGCTTAGAGGATTGGCGGGGGACCCAGTACTTC.

This clonotype is labeled large. The genes are TRBV6-1 and TRBJ2-1; D not resolved. The end of the DNA is better explained by TRBJ2-7, so the J call may be wrong. The CDR3 covers 12 residues. Germline lookup yields CDR1 MNHNS and CDR2 SASEGT. CDR3 DNA sequence: TGTGCCAGCAGTGAATGGGTCTACGAGCAGTACTTC. Its protein is CASSEWVYEQYF.

The rearrangement uses TRBV12-3 or TRBV12-4 and TRBJ2-3; D is uncertain. This CDR3 has 14 amino acids. The germline V and J ends were trimmed by 4 bases and 0 bases, with 8 bases remaining between them. In DNA, the CDR3 is TGTGCCAGCAGTTCGGTGACTAGCACAGATACGCAGTATTTT. It codes for CASSSVTSTDTQYF.

By sample share, this clonotype is medium-sized. The genes are TRBV6-1 and TRBJ2-1; 7 bases are shared with TRBD1. This CDR3 comprises 16 residues. Per the germline V gene, CDR1 is MNHNS and CDR2 is SASEGT. J was trimmed by 3 bases and V by 5 bases; bases with no gene match: 10. The CDR3: CASSKWGQPDYNEQFF. The CDR3 DNA sequence: TGTGCCAGCAGTAAGTGGGGACAGCCCGACTACAATGAGCAGTTCTTC.

This clonotype came up many times. A much larger clone differs by one base, so this may be a read error. The genes are TRBV6-1 and TRBJ2-1; no clear D gene. This CDR3 has 11 residues. V lost 9 bases to trimming and J lost 10 bases, with 13 bases between them. The germline CDR1 and CDR2 sequences are MNHNS and SASEGT. The CDR3 DNA follows: TGTGCCAGTGGAAGCTCCTACGAGCAGTTCTTC. As protein: CASGSSYEQFF.

By proportion, this clonotype is medium-sized. The chain links TRBV11-3 to TRBJ2-1; either TRBD1 or TRBD2 may fit D (5 bases each). The germline V and J ends were trimmed by 4 bases and 0 bases, with 10 bases remaining between them. Germline V CDR1 and CDR2: SGHNT, YENEEA. The CDR3 has 15 residues. The CDR3 is CASSSSGSSYNEQFF. For the CDR3, the DNA is TGTGCCAGCAGCTCATCAGGGAGCTCCTACAATGAGCAGTTCTTC.

This clonotype is medium-sized in the sample. This chain joins TRBV12-3 or TRBV12-4 and TRBJ2-1; 12 bases align to TRBD2. Trimming took 6 bases from V and 5 from J; bases not matched to a gene: 8. The CDR3 length is 16 residues. The CDR3 loop is CASSYETSGRNNEQFF. The CDR3 DNA sequence: TGTGCCAGCAGCTATGAGACTAGCGGGAGAAACAATGAGCAGTTCTTC.